What follows is one T cell receptor beta chain and its context. V was pared by 0 bases and J by 2 bases, with 6 bases between. There are 13 residues in the CDR3. Germline CDR1 and CDR2: SGHNT and YYREEE (reference sequence). This specimen belongs to a study of shared clonotypes between healthy human individuals. Whole-study context: Each donor's CD4 naive and CD4 memory cells filled three plates apiece, CD8 naive two, and CD8 memory one.

TCRdb's copy holds only in-frame clones and misses some; the assay was immunoSEQ multiplex PCR. In the table there are about 1.1 million clones, around three quarters of which are singletons. This TCR came from a young man in good health. Some clones in this sample may be carry-over from other donors' samples. The V call is TRBV5-4, the J call TRBJ2-7, with no clear D. What was sequenced was memory CD4+ T cells from PBMCs. Subset given: CD45RA-negative fraction. The CDR3 spells CASSLDATYEQYF. The DNA of the CDR3 is TGTGCCAGCAGCTTGGATGCTACCTACGAGCAGTACTTC.